This T cell receptor beta chain appears in the sequencing data of a study of blood T cell repertoires in COVID-19. Turning to the study itself: The samples span acute and convalescent COVID-19 from the United States, Italy and Spain.

Looked up from germline, CDR1 is MNHEY and CDR2 is SVGAGI. Germline trimming cut 8 bases from V and 1 base from J; bases unmatched to any gene: 7. This CDR3 comprises 14 residues. Profiled with immunoSEQ multiplex PCR; TCRdb holds only in-frame clones, not every one. This table holds about 100,000 clones, roughly 80% found once. The sequence came from a man aged 45-65 years with active or convalescent COVID-19. Sequenced sample: peripheral blood. The rearrangement uses TRBV6-5 and TRBJ1-2, with TRBD1 matching 7 bases. DNA for the CDR3: TGTGCCAGCGGCGACGGGACAGATAACTATGGCTACACCTTC. Protein: CASGDGTDNYGYTF.